This note documents a single T cell receptor (beta chain) sequence. Its antigen is not known. Genomic DNA (from each subset) was split evenly across several immunoSEQ plates. The repertoire was sequenced with immunoSEQ multiplex PCR; TCRdb's copy has only in-frame clones and lacks some. The sample records about 1,800,000 clones, about 95% being singletons. The V gene's germline CDR1 is SGHTA and CDR2 FQGNSA. This CDR3 contains 16 residues. Trimming at V came to 1 base and at J to 1 base, leaving 0 bases not matched to a gene. The data derive from a study of shared clonotypes between healthy human individuals. Whole-study context: The plates for each donor numbered three CD4 naive, three CD4 memory, two CD8 naive and one CD8 memory. Whole-study findings and limits: Richness estimates generally favored naive over memory subsets. When compared with the clonotypes that were shared by all four sorted-subset donors, the non-shared clonotypes turned out to have lower generation probabilities.

The naive CD8 subset, CD45RO-negative cells positively selected for CCR7, excluded terminally differentiated effector memory CD45RA+ cells. V gene TRBV7-2 combines with J gene TRBJ2-5; 13 positions agree with TRBD2. Material: naive CD8+ T cells sorted from blood. This clonotype was obtained from a man between 18 and 35 years old in good health. The CDR3 DNA reads as TGTGCCAGCAGCTTAGGACTAGCGGGGGGCCAAGAGACCCAGTACTTC. Translation gives CASSLGLAGGQETQYF.